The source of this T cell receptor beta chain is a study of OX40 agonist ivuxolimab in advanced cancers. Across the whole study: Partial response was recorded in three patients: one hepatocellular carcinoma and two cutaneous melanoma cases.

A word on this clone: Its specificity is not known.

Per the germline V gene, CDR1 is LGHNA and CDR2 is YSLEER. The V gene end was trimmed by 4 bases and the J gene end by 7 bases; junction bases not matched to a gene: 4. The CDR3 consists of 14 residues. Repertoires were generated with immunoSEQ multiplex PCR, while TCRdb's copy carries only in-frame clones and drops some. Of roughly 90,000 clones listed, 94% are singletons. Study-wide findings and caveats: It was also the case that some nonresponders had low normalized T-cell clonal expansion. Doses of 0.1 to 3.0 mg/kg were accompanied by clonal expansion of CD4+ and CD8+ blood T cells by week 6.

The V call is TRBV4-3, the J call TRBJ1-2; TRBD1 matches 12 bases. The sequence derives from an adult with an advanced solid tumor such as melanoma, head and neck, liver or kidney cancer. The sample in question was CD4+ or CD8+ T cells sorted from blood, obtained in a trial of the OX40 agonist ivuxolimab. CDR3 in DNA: TGCGCCAGCAGCCCGGGACAGGGGGCAGGTGGCTACACCTTC. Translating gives CASSPGQGAGGYTF.